This T cell receptor beta chain is drawn from a study of OX40 agonist ivuxolimab in advanced cancers. The study in broad terms: Ivuxolimab was a fully human IgG2 agonistic monoclonal antibody targeting the costimulatory receptor OX40 (CD134). The purpose of peripheral TCRbeta sequencing was to test whether ivuxolimab changed TCR sequence diversity and led to clonal T-cell expansion. Intravenous ivuxolimab was administered to patients every 2 weeks at six dose levels: 0.01, 0.1, 0.3, 1.5, 3 and 10 mg/kg. The dose-escalation cohort was around 83% male with a mean age of approximately 60 years, ranging from 23 to 79. Prior anti-PD-1, anti-PD-L1 or anti-CTLA-4 therapy was permitted, and checkpoint inhibitors had been received by less than 45% of dose-escalation patients. Of the 50 to 55 dose-escalation patients, hepatocellular carcinoma was present in approximately 20, melanoma in about 15, renal cell carcinoma in 9 and head and neck cancer in 9. The paper describes the monotherapy dose-escalation part (N of about 52 patients) of the phase I trial of ivuxolimab. Partial responses occurred in three dose-escalation patients, of whom one had hepatocellular carcinoma and two had cutaneous melanoma. The full study reports these points: The antigen specificity of the peripheral T cells that underwent clonal expansion was not determined. In the 0.1-3.0 mg/kg groups, partial responders had among the lowest normalized peripheral clonal expansion, particularly in CD8+ T cells. Clonal expansion of both CD4+ and CD8+ blood T cells was observed from baseline to week 6 at doses 0.1 to 3.0 mg/kg. Low levels of normalized T-cell clonal expansion were also seen in some patients who did not respond. After ivuxolimab, expanded clones were on average more numerous among CD8+ T cells than among CD4+ T cells.

To sequence the TCRbeta CDR3 region, genomic DNA was isolated from the sorted cells. TCRbeta CDR3 regions were sequenced using the immunoSEQ Assay. TCRdb holds this immuneACCESS table with in-frame rearrangements only. Some clones are missing; in checked studies, unresolved V genes explain under half, and the rest has no known cause. The sample has approximately 87,000 clones on record, 92% of them singletons. The ten largest clones add up to more than 3% of the sample. A remark on this clone: Its antigen remains undetermined. Base qualities are not recorded, but no much larger clone differs from it by a single base.

Spanning cysteine to phenylalanine, the CDR3 consists of 15 amino acids. The retained sequence is limited to the CDR3, 45 bases, with the frame set at the first base. The germline V gene supplies CDR1 MRHNA and CDR2 SNTAGT. The junction shows trimming of 3 bases on V and 9 bases on J, and the gene matches do not reach 10 bases of it. The trial excluded patients who had a history of autoimmune disease or were on systemic immunosuppression. In every dose cohort, peripheral blood was drawn for TCR sequencing at baseline, cycle 4 day 1, and cycle 7 day 1. Samples were obtained from an open-label, multicenter, first-in-human phase I dose-escalation trial of ivuxolimab. Adults with locally advanced or metastatic melanoma, renal cell, hepatocellular, or head and neck squamous cell carcinoma were enrolled in the trial. CD4+ and CD8+ T cells were sorted separately from peripheral blood before TCR sequencing.

This sequence uses TRBV6-4 and TRBJ2-1; TRBD2 agrees with 8 junctional bases. The clonotype originates from an adult with an advanced solid tumor such as melanoma, head and neck, liver or kidney cancer. Here the sequenced sample was CD4+ or CD8+ T cells sorted from blood, taken in a trial of the OX40 agonist ivuxolimab. The DNA reads TGTGCCAGCAGTGAATACTACGGGAGGGGTAGTGAGCAGTTCTTC. It specifies CASSEYYGRGSEQFF.